These T cell receptor beta chains were read from a single sample in a study of blood T cell repertoires in COVID-19. Here immunoSEQ multiplex PCR was the method, and the copy in TCRdb shows in-frame clones only, minus some. Among 75,000 to 90,000 clones listed, around 85% were seen once. Sequences were obtained from peripheral blood. All receptors come from a man older than 75 with active or convalescent COVID-19. Each CDR3 is given with its conserved first and last residue. D genes are given only for firm matches. Size is stated for part of the rows, as once, few or many counts, or as a class when the clone is expanded.

J gene: TRBJ1-2
clone size: few
V gene: TRBV5-1
D gene: .
CDR3 protein: CASSQGHGYTF
CDR3 DNA: TGCGCCAGCAGTCAGGGCCATGGCTACACCTTC

J gene: TRBJ1-4
clone size: .
V gene: TRBV19
D gene: TRBD1
CDR3 protein: CASSLDRGSWEKLFF
CDR3 DNA: TGTGCCAGTAGTCTCGACAGGGGGTCATGGGAAAAACTGTTTTTT

J gene: TRBJ1-1
clone size: .
V gene: TRBV5-6
D gene: .
CDR3 protein: CASSLPNTEAFF
CDR3 DNA: TGTGCCAGCAGCTTGCCTAACACTGAAGCTTTCTTT

J gene: TRBJ2-3
clone size: few
V gene: TRBV10-1
D gene: TRBD2
CDR3 protein: CASSVGSGRAGDTQYF
CDR3 DNA: TGCGCCAGCAGTGTTGGGAGCGGGAGGGCCGGAGATACGCAGTATTTT

J gene: TRBJ1-1
clone size: .
V gene: TRBV28
D gene: .
CDR3 protein: CASTSQVLNTEAFF
CDR3 DNA: TGTGCCAGCACTTCCCAGGTCTTAAACACTGAAGCTTTCTTT

J gene: TRBJ1-2
clone size: once
V gene: TRBV24-1
D gene: TRBD1
CDR3 protein: CATRGQDYGYTF
CDR3 DNA: TGTGCCACCAGGGGACAGGACTATGGCTACACCTTC

J gene: TRBJ1-4
clone size: once
V gene: TRBV7-8
D gene: TRBD1
CDR3 protein: CASSRQGATNEKLFF
CDR3 DNA: TGTGCCAGCAGCCGTCAGGGGGCAACTAATGAAAAACTGTTTTTT

J gene: TRBJ2-5
clone size: .
V gene: TRBV5-4
D gene: TRBD2
CDR3 protein: CASSSGLAGAPRGTQYF
CDR3 DNA: TGTGCCAGCAGCTCCGGACTAGCGGGGGCCCCCCGGGGGACCCAGTACTTC

J gene: TRBJ1-3
clone size: .
V gene: TRBV6-4
D gene: .
CDR3 protein: CASSVEPGAGNTIYF
CDR3 DNA: TGTGCCAGCAGTGTAGAGCCAGGGGCCGGAAACACCATATATTTT

J gene: TRBJ1-6
clone size: .
V gene: TRBV11-2
D gene: .
CDR3 protein: CASSPDSSYNSPLHF
CDR3 DNA: TGTGCCAGCAGCCCTGATAGCTCCTATAATTCACCCCTCCACTTT

J gene: TRBJ2-2
clone size: .
V gene: TRBV2
D gene: .
CDR3 protein: CASRGRGENTGELFF
CDR3 DNA: TGTGCCAGCAGAGGCAGGGGGGAGAACACCGGGGAGCTGTTTTTT

J gene: TRBJ1-1
clone size: few
V gene: TRBV19
D gene: .
CDR3 protein: CASTKDRGYEAFF
CDR3 DNA: TGTGCCAGTACTAAGGACAGAGGCTATGAAGCTTTCTTT

J gene: TRBJ2-1
clone size: .
V gene: TRBV2
D gene: TRBD1
CDR3 protein: CASTNRGLFNEQFF
CDR3 DNA: TGTGCCAGCACTAACAGGGGTCTTTTCAATGAGCAGTTCTTC

J gene: TRBJ1-2
clone size: .
V gene: TRBV5-4
D gene: TRBD1
CDR3 protein: CASSVDRGPTNYGYTF
CDR3 DNA: TGTGCCAGCAGCGTGGACAGGGGGCCCACTAACTATGGCTACACCTTC

J gene: TRBJ1-5
clone size: .
V gene: TRBV3-1/TRBV3-2
D gene: .
CDR3 protein: CASSQAGDSNQPQHF
CDR3 DNA: TGTGCCAGCAGCCAAGCCGGGGATAGCAATCAGCCCCAGCATTTT

J gene: TRBJ2-3
clone size: .
V gene: TRBV6-4
D gene: TRBD1
CDR3 protein: CASSDSSSQGADTQYF
CDR3 DNA: TGTGCCAGCAGTGACTCCTCGTCCCAGGGGGCAGATACGCAGTATTTT

J gene: TRBJ1-3
clone size: .
V gene: TRBV2
D gene: .
CDR3 protein: CASRQGDSGNTIYF
CDR3 DNA: TGTGCCAGCAGACAGGGCGACTCTGGAAACACCATATATTTT

J gene: TRBJ2-5
clone size: .
V gene: TRBV5-1
D gene: TRBD2
CDR3 protein: CASSERTSGSVKTQYF
CDR3 DNA: TGCGCCAGCAGCGAGAGGACTAGCGGGAGTGTGAAGACCCAGTACTTC

J gene: TRBJ2-1
clone size: .
V gene: TRBV12-5
D gene: .
CDR3 protein: CASGKTAYNEQFF
CDR3 DNA: TGTGCTAGTGGTAAGACAGCCTACAATGAGCAGTTCTTC

J gene: TRBJ2-5
clone size: .
V gene: TRBV29-1
D gene: TRBD2
CDR3 protein: CSVAGLAGVETQYF
CDR3 DNA: TGCAGCGTCGCCGGACTAGCGGGAGTAGAGACCCAGTACTTC

J gene: TRBJ1-1
clone size: .
V gene: TRBV21-1
D gene: .
CDR3 protein: CASSRTGTGTEAFF
CDR3 DNA: TGTGCCAGCAGTCGAACCGGGACAGGTACTGAAGCTTTCTTT

J gene: TRBJ1-1
clone size: .
V gene: TRBV12-3/TRBV12-4
D gene: TRBD1
CDR3 protein: CASSQGAGTEAFF
CDR3 DNA: TGTGCCAGCAGTCAGGGGGCTGGCACTGAAGCTTTCTTT

J gene: TRBJ2-5
clone size: .
V gene: TRBV5-1
D gene: TRBD1
CDR3 protein: CASSWGTGGETQYF
CDR3 DNA: TGCGCCAGCAGCTGGGGGACAGGGGGAGAGACCCAGTACTTC

J gene: TRBJ1-6
clone size: few
V gene: TRBV6-5
D gene: .
CDR3 protein: CASSDSGVNSPLHF
CDR3 DNA: TGTGCCAGCAGTGACTCAGGGGTTAATTCACCCCTCCACTTT

J gene: TRBJ2-5
clone size: .
V gene: TRBV30
D gene: .
CDR3 protein: CAWSVKRSGLQETQYF
CDR3 DNA: TGTGCCTGGAGTGTAAAACGTTCGGGTTTACAAGAGACCCAGTACTTC

J gene: TRBJ2-3
clone size: .
V gene: TRBV29-1
D gene: .
CDR3 protein: CSVHGVGTDTQYF
CDR3 DNA: TGCAGCGTCCACGGTGTGGGCACAGATACGCAGTATTTT

J gene: TRBJ1-5
clone size: .
V gene: TRBV7-8
D gene: TRBD1
CDR3 protein: CATGQLNQPQHF
CDR3 DNA: TGTGCCACGGGACAGCTCAATCAGCCCCAGCATTTT

J gene: TRBJ1-2
clone size: .
V gene: TRBV6-1
D gene: .
CDR3 protein: CASSEFGGGPNYGYTF
CDR3 DNA: TGTGCCAGCAGTGAATTCGGCGGAGGGCCTAACTATGGCTACACCTTC

J gene: TRBJ2-3
clone size: .
V gene: TRBV20-1
D gene: .
CDR3 protein: CSASRGGIPGTQYF
CDR3 DNA: TGCAGTGCTAGTCGCGGGGGCATCCCCGGTACGCAGTATTTT

J gene: TRBJ2-2
clone size: .
V gene: TRBV25-1
D gene: .
CDR3 protein: CASMRFPTGELFF
CDR3 DNA: TGTGCCAGCATGCGTTTCCCCACCGGGGAGCTGTTTTTT

J gene: TRBJ1-1
clone size: once
V gene: TRBV6-5
D gene: .
CDR3 protein: CATRPPTDNTEAFF
CDR3 DNA: TGTGCCACCCGACCACCGACAGACAACACTGAAGCTTTCTTT

J gene: TRBJ1-2
clone size: few
V gene: TRBV5-5
D gene: .
CDR3 protein: CASSVSLRGPGYGYTF
CDR3 DNA: TGTGCCAGCTCTGTGTCGCTCCGTGGGCCGGGATATGGCTACACCTTC

J gene: TRBJ1-6
clone size: .
V gene: TRBV15
D gene: .
CDR3 protein: CATSRYRGPDSPLHF
CDR3 DNA: TGTGCCACCAGCAGGTACCGCGGGCCGGATTCACCCCTCCACTTT

J gene: TRBJ2-3
clone size: few
V gene: TRBV29-1
D gene: .
CDR3 protein: CSGRTGTSTDTQYF
CDR3 DNA: TGCAGCGGTCGGACTGGTACTAGCACAGATACGCAGTATTTT

J gene: TRBJ2-3
clone size: .
V gene: TRBV5-1
D gene: .
CDR3 protein: CASRAGLPVTDTQYF
CDR3 DNA: TGCGCCAGCAGGGCGGGACTTCCAGTTACAGATACGCAGTATTTT

J gene: TRBJ1-1
clone size: .
V gene: TRBV7-9
D gene: TRBD1
CDR3 protein: CASSSHKNRGSEAFF
CDR3 DNA: TGTGCCAGCAGCTCGCATAAAAACAGGGGTTCTGAAGCTTTCTTT

J gene: TRBJ2-1
clone size: .
V gene: TRBV11-3
D gene: .
CDR3 protein: CASSSVTLNEQFF
CDR3 DNA: TGTGCCAGCAGCTCCGTTACTCTCAATGAGCAGTTCTTC

J gene: TRBJ2-1
clone size: few
V gene: TRBV5-1
D gene: TRBD2
CDR3 protein: CASNELAGNGGEQFF
CDR3 DNA: TGCGCCAGCAACGAACTAGCGGGCAACGGGGGTGAGCAGTTCTTC

J gene: TRBJ2-1
clone size: once
V gene: TRBV5-1
D gene: TRBD1
CDR3 protein: CASSPGTGWGNEQFF
CDR3 DNA: TGCGCCAGCAGCCCAGGGACAGGGTGGGGCAATGAGCAGTTCTTC

J gene: TRBJ1-4
clone size: few
V gene: TRBV24-1
D gene: TRBD1
CDR3 protein: CATSDGGQGSEKLFF
CDR3 DNA: TGTGCCACCAGTGATGGAGGACAGGGGAGTGAAAAACTGTTTTTT

J gene: TRBJ2-2
clone size: .
V gene: TRBV5-1
D gene: TRBD1
CDR3 protein: CASSSLQTGTVGAGELFF
CDR3 DNA: TGCGCCAGCAGTTCGCTCCAGACAGGGACGGTTGGGGCCGGGGAGCTGTTTTTT

J gene: TRBJ2-1
clone size: .
V gene: TRBV5-1
D gene: TRBD2
CDR3 protein: CASSMRTSGRGEGEQFF
CDR3 DNA: TGCGCCAGCAGCATGCGGACTAGCGGGAGAGGTGAGGGTGAGCAGTTCTTC

J gene: TRBJ1-1
clone size: .
V gene: TRBV6-5
D gene: TRBD1
CDR3 protein: CASSYTGQGVEAFF
CDR3 DNA: TGTGCCAGCAGTTACACCGGACAGGGGGTTGAAGCTTTCTTT

J gene: TRBJ1-2
clone size: once
V gene: TRBV6-5
D gene: TRBD1
CDR3 protein: CASPEGGNFGYTF
CDR3 DNA: TGTGCCAGCCCGGAAGGGGGCAATTTTGGCTACACCTTC

J gene: TRBJ1-2
clone size: few
V gene: TRBV24-1
D gene: .
CDR3 protein: CATSEGFEPLGYTF
CDR3 DNA: TGTGCCACCAGTGAGGGCTTCGAACCGCTTGGCTACACCTTC

J gene: TRBJ1-1
clone size: .
V gene: TRBV5-1
D gene: .
CDR3 protein: CASSLDHMNTEAFF
CDR3 DNA: TGCGCCAGCAGCTTGGACCACATGAACACTGAAGCTTTCTTT

J gene: TRBJ1-4
clone size: .
V gene: TRBV21-1
D gene: .
CDR3 protein: CASSAAGQGNEKLFF
CDR3 DNA: TGTGCCAGCAGCGCAGCAGGACAGGGGAATGAAAAACTGTTTTTT

J gene: TRBJ2-3
clone size: .
V gene: TRBV25-1
D gene: TRBD1
CDR3 protein: CASSRTGQGILTDTQYF
CDR3 DNA: TGTGCCAGCAGCAGAACCGGACAGGGTATACTCACAGATACGCAGTATTTT

J gene: TRBJ1-4
clone size: .
V gene: TRBV5-1
D gene: .
CDR3 protein: CASSLGGAGESEKLFF
CDR3 DNA: TGCGCCAGCAGCCTGGGCGGCGCGGGTGAAAGCGAAAAACTGTTTTTT

J gene: TRBJ1-1
clone size: once
V gene: TRBV30
D gene: TRBD1
CDR3 protein: CAWRGGTATNTEAFF
CDR3 DNA: TGTGCCTGGAGGGGCGGGACAGCAACAAACACTGAAGCTTTCTTT

J gene: TRBJ2-1
clone size: .
V gene: TRBV6-2/TRBV6-3
D gene: .
CDR3 protein: CASSSRLGFMDEQFF
CDR3 DNA: TGTGCCAGCAGTAGTAGACTAGGATTTATGGATGAGCAGTTCTTC

J gene: TRBJ1-1
clone size: .
V gene: TRBV15
D gene: .
CDR3 protein: CATRRDNDETPMNTEAFF
CDR3 DNA: TGTGCCACCAGGAGGGACAACGATGAAACCCCAATGAACACTGAAGCTTTCTTT

J gene: TRBJ1-1
clone size: .
V gene: TRBV27
D gene: .
CDR3 protein: CASSASATAEAFF
CDR3 DNA: TGTGCCAGCAGTGCCAGTGCGACAGCAGAAGCTTTCTTT

J gene: TRBJ1-5
clone size: many
V gene: TRBV19
D gene: .
CDR3 protein: CASSLQANQPQHF
CDR3 DNA: TGTGCCAGTAGTTTACAGGCAAATCAGCCCCAGCATTTT

J gene: TRBJ1-1
clone size: .
V gene: TRBV19
D gene: .
CDR3 protein: CASSSGSTGNTEAFF
CDR3 DNA: TGTGCCAGTAGTTCTGGATCAACAGGGAACACTGAAGCTTTCTTT

J gene: TRBJ2-2
clone size: .
V gene: TRBV5-1
D gene: TRBD2
CDR3 protein: CASSFVAREGIGELFF
CDR3 DNA: TGCGCCAGCAGCTTTGTGGCGCGGGAGGGGATCGGGGAGCTGTTTTTT

J gene: TRBJ1-5
clone size: .
V gene: TRBV5-6
D gene: .
CDR3 protein: CASSLKSDQPQHF
CDR3 DNA: TGTGCCAGCAGCTTGAAGTCAGATCAGCCCCAGCATTTT

J gene: TRBJ1-4
clone size: .
V gene: TRBV18
D gene: .
CDR3 protein: CASSPAVTGHLGEKLFF
CDR3 DNA: TGTGCCAGCTCACCGGCCGTAACAGGGCATTTAGGTGAAAAACTGTTTTTT

J gene: TRBJ1-3
clone size: once
V gene: TRBV5-1
D gene: .
CDR3 protein: CASSLGGPGNTIYF
CDR3 DNA: TGCGCCAGCAGCTTGGGGGGCCCTGGAAACACCATATATTTT

J gene: TRBJ1-1
clone size: .
V gene: TRBV6-5
D gene: .
CDR3 protein: CATSRQTFYAFF
CDR3 DNA: TGTGCCACCTCCCGACAGACTTTTTACGCTTTCTTT